This record covers a single T cell receptor beta chain. This clonotype has just a few counts. Its antigen has not been determined. It has no much larger one-base neighbor in the sample; base qualities were not kept. V is cut back by 2 bases and J by 2 bases, with 8 bases in the junction unmatched. The CDR3 holds 16 amino acids from the cysteine to the phenylalanine. The entry retains the CDR3 DNA only, 48 bases that are in frame from base 1. CDR1 and CDR2, per the germline V gene, are SGHDT and YYEEEE. These data originate in a study of T cells after yellow fever vaccination (dated by TCRdb to between 2018 and 2021). Background for the entire study: The SMART-Seq v4 Ultra Low Input RNA kit was used to prepare libraries from fractions with low cell numbers. To follow T-cell clones before and after primary and booster YFV17D yellow fever vaccination, bulk TCR alpha and beta repertoires were sequenced over time. Two healthy male donors, one aged 18 to 30 and one aged 30 to 39 years, were included in the cohort. Blood was collected at multiple timepoints before and after primary and secondary immunization, and bulk PBMC replicates and cell subsets were isolated. Summary of the overall study and its limitations: Only two donors were included in the study, so the extent to which the findings can be generalized is limited. A small share of clonotypes occurred in both CD4 and CD8 compartments, likely arising from convergent recombination. Most clones expanded after primary vaccination were re-detected after the booster (almost 98% of CD4 and roughly 87% of CD8), suggesting broad memory maintenance. Compared with the primary T-cell response, the secondary T-cell response was weaker but faster, peaking on day 5 rather than day 15. Because abundant contaminating clonotypes from the bulk population could be contained in FACS-sorted repertoires, computational filtering was required.

The meaning of the sample's treatment or condition label: live attenuated yellow fever vaccine strain. PBMCs were isolated from peripheral blood using a standard Ficoll-Paque protocol. CD4 and CD8 T-cell fractions were isolated with Dynabeads CD4 and CD8 positive selection kits. TriZol was used to extract RNA from bulk PBMCs, from CD4 and CD8 fractions, and from dextramer-positive and dextramer-negative fractions. TCRdb lists the instrument as Illumina NovaSeq 6000. TCR cDNA was synthesized by 5'RACE template switching, through which a universal primer site and unique molecular identifiers were introduced. Priming of cDNA synthesis was performed from both the TCR alpha and TCR beta constant segments. Library amplification used two PCR steps, and the second PCR step added sample barcodes and sequencing adapters. Libraries were sequenced on Illumina HiSeq 2500 (2x100 bp) or NovaSeq (2x150 bp). The source study handled its data this way. MIGEC was used to demultiplex reads and collapse the reads into UMI consensus sequences, and MiXCR was used for V(D)J alignment. Using edgeR on replicate PBMC samples, clonotypes were called vaccine-responding if FDR was below 0.01 and the log2 fold change was above 5 up to day 15. Each bulk clonotype received a CD4 or CD8 identity based on whether the sequenced CD4 or CD8 repertoire contained that clonotype at higher abundance. TCRdb's own reprocessing of the public reads used fastp at Q25 and MiXCR and kept productive beta chains. Rows matching on CDR3 protein sequence are summarized as one entry with the most common DNA and genes. The V and J calls here are based on TCRdb, not the publication. Present in this sample are around 340,000 distinct CDR3 sequences, roughly an eighth of which were seen just once. Around 3% of the sample lies in the top ten.

Recombination linked TRBV5-6 to TRBJ2-3; 7 middle bases align to TRBD1. The sequencing used CD4+ T cells sorted from PBMCs, collected 15 days after the yellow fever booster vaccination. This TCR was sampled from a young man who received the YFV17D yellow fever vaccine. The DNA sequence is as follows: TGTGCCAGCAGCTTACTTTCCGGACAGGACACAGATACGCAGTATTTT. Its protein is CASSLLSGQDTDTQYF.